One sample yielded the 25 T cell receptor beta chains listed below, sequenced in a study of T cells after yellow fever vaccination. MiXCR, applied by TCRdb to the 5' RACE reads, yields one record per CDR3 protein. Of more than 350,000 distinct CDR3 sequences detected, around a tenth appear once; the ten largest clones hold roughly 18%. The sequenced sample was PBMCs, obtained on the day of the first yellow fever vaccination. The receptors stem from a man younger than 35 who received the YFV17D yellow fever vaccine.

In this sample, this clonotype turned up a few times. The genes are TRBV18 and TRBJ2-1, with 7 bases matching TRBD2. Looked up from germline, CDR1 is KGHSH and CDR2 is LQKENI. CDR3 length equals 18 residues. V gave up 1 base and J gave up 0 bases; unmatched junction bases: 9. Here the CDR3 DNA reads TGTGCCAGCTCACCACAGGCGGGGGATACGAGCTCCTACAATGAGCAGTTCTTC. It encodes CASSPQAGDTSSYNEQFF. Drawing the rest from reference TRBV18 and TRBJ2-1, the complete variable domain is NAGVMQNPRHLVRRRGQEARLRCSPMKGHSHVYWYRQLPEEGLKFMVYLQKENIIDESGMPKERFSAEFPKEGPSILRIQQVVRGDSAAYFCASSPQAGDTSSYNEQFFGPGTRLTVL.

This clonotype has a count of ten or more. The gene calls are TRBV27 and TRBJ1-6, with TRBD1 as a possible D gene (5 bases). Between the trimmed V and J ends, which lost 5 bases and 8 bases, there was a span of 10 bases. Per the germline V gene, CDR1 is MNHEY and CDR2 is SMNVEV (reference sequence). CDR3 size: 13 residues. The CDR3 loop reads CASSHTQDSPLHF. The CDR3 bases are TGTGCCAGCAGTCACACACAGGATTCACCCCTCCACTTT.

Only a few counts were recorded for this clonotype. V is TRBV14 and J is TRBJ2-1; D not certain. Germline CDR1 reads SGHDN; CDR2 reads FVKESK. The CDR3 totals 12 residues. Trimming pared 4 bases from V and 10 bases from J, leaving 11 bases between. CDR3 coding DNA: TGTGCCAGCAGCCGGGGTCTCCCGGAGCAGTTCTTC. Its protein is CASSRGLPEQFF. The whole variable domain, remainder taken from reference TRBV14 and TRBJ2-1, is EAGVTQFPSHSVIEKGQTVTLRCDPISGHDNLYWYRRVMGKEIKFLLHFVKESKQDESGMPNNRFLAERTGGTYSTLKVQPAELEDSGVYFCASSRGLPEQFFGPGTRLTVL.

The chain couples TRBV7-2 to TRBJ2-2; 7 positions match TRBD1. Trimming removed 1 base from V and 2 bases from J; junction bases left unmatched: 4. Germline loops: CDR1 SGHTA, CDR2 FQGNSA. The CDR3 covers 16 residues. CDR3 DNA sequence: TGTGCCAGCAGCTTAGAGGGACAGAGAAACACCGGGGAGCTGTTTTTT. Translation gives CASSLEGQRNTGELFF.

This clonotype has just a few counts. The chain is built from TRBV30 and TRBJ1-2, with D unclear. The CDR3 is made up of 13 amino acids. Germline-derived CDR1 and CDR2 are GTSNPN and SVGIG (reference sequence). The V and J ends lost 3 bases and 2 bases respectively, with 10 bases between them. As DNA, the CDR3 is TGTGCCTGGAGGGTCGATGAAAACTATGGCTACACCTTC. This translates into CAWRVDENYGYTF.

This clonotype was seen once. V and J are TRBV28 and TRBJ2-5, with TRBD2 identical over 11 bases. The junction had 6 bases not matched to a gene; V was cut back by 2 bases and J by 1 base. The CDR3 has 17 residues. Germline V CDR1 and CDR2: MDHEN, SYDVKM. This chain's CDR3 is CASSLGTSGGIQETQYF. The DNA of the CDR3 is TGTGCCAGCAGTTTAGGTACTAGCGGGGGAATCCAAGAGACCCAGTACTTC.

The CDR3 DNA reads as TGTGCCAGCAGCCCGGGACAGGGTAGTAATTCACCCCTCCACTTT. It is translated as CASSPGQGSNSPLHF. The rearrangement links TRBV7-2 to TRBJ1-6; 9 bases map to TRBD1. V was pared by 5 bases and J by 6 bases, with 5 bases of the junction left unmatched. Germline CDR1 and CDR2: SGHTA and FQGNSA. The CDR3 is 15 residues long.

This clonotype was seen more than once but under ten times. The CDR3 bases are TGTGCCAGCAGGACAGGGGCGAGTCAGCCCCAGCATTTT. As protein: CASRTGASQPQHF. The chain combines TRBV6-6 with TRBJ1-5, with 8 nucleotides matching TRBD1. Germline CDR1 is MNHNY and CDR2 is SVGAGI (reference sequence). The J segment lost 6 bases and the V segment lost 6 bases, leaving 4 bases of the junction unmatched. The CDR3 is made up of 13 amino acids.

This clonotype was picked up many times. The chain employs TRBV27 and TRBJ2-5; D ambiguous. The CDR3 contains 12 residues. V was trimmed by 6 bases and J by 5 bases, leaving 10 bases between them. Per the germline V gene, CDR1 is MNHEY and CDR2 is SMNVEV (reference sequence). CDR3 sequence (DNA): TGTGCCAGCAGGGGCCTCTTGGAGACCCAGTACTTC. Translated: CASRGLLETQYF.

The gene calls are TRBV2 and TRBJ1-4; no reliable D call. The CDR3 is made up of 13 amino acids. V lost 3 bases and J 0 bases, leaving 2 bases between the germline ends. Per germline, CDR1 SNHLY and CDR2 FYNNEI. CDR3 protein: CASSDATNEKLFF. For the CDR3, the DNA is TGTGCCAGCAGTGATGCAACTAATGAAAAACTGTTTTTT.

This clonotype was observed a handful of times. This chain uses TRBV10-1 with TRBJ2-7; 9 nucleotides match TRBD1. CDR1 and CDR2 (germline): WNHNN, SYGVQD (reference sequence). Trimming at V came to 2 bases and at J to 3 bases, leaving 5 bases not matched to a gene. This CDR3 is built from 15 residues. The CDR3 bases are TGCGCCAGCAGTGAGACCGGGACAGGGATCTACGAGCAGTACTTC. This gives the protein CASSETGTGIYEQYF.

This clonotype was detected ten times or more. This chain joins TRBV2 and TRBJ2-3; D is uncertain. V lost 0 bases and J lost 6, with 4 bases in between. The length of the CDR3 is 12 residues. Germline lookup yields CDR1 SNHLY and CDR2 FYNNEI. The CDR3 reads CASSEARDTQYF. As DNA, the CDR3 is TGTGCCAGCAGTGAAGCCCGGGATACGCAGTATTTT. Using reference TRBV2 and TRBJ2-3 for the parts outside the CDR3, the full variable domain is EPEVTQTPSHQVTQMGQEVILRCVPISNHLYFYWYRQILGQKVEFLVSFYNNEISEKSEIFDDQFSVERPDGSNFTLKIRSTKLEDSAMYFCASSEARDTQYFGPGTRLTVL.

This chain connects TRBV12-3 or TRBV12-4 to TRBJ2-3, with D perhaps TRBD1 or TRBD2 (6 bases each). The CDR3 consists of 16 residues. V was clipped by 2 bases and J by 1 base, with 13 bases between them. CDR3: CASSLRTGAGTDTQYF. The DNA of the CDR3 is TGTGCCAGCAGTTTAAGGACGGGGGCCGGCACAGATACGCAGTATTTT.

A few counts support this clonotype. The chain joins TRBV14 to TRBJ1-4; the D gene is possibly TRBD1 (5 bases). CDR3 size: 16 residues. The germline CDR1 and CDR2 sequences are SGHDN and FVKESK. The ends were cut back, 8 bases at V and 0 bases at J, with 16 bases in the middle. CDR3 nucleotides: TGTGCCAGCGTCCCGGGGGTAAAACCAACTAATGAAAAACTGTTTTTT. Translating it yields CASVPGVKPTNEKLFF.

Only a few counts were recorded for this clonotype. V usage is TRBV20-1 and J usage is TRBJ1-2; D is unresolved. This CDR3 is 11 amino acids long. Germline assignment: CDR1 DFQATT and CDR2 SNEGSKA (reference sequence). Trimming removed 2 bases from V and 14 bases from J, with 15 bases in between. The CDR3 region is CSARQEGPATF. The CDR3 DNA follows: TGCAGTGCTAGACAGGAGGGTCCCGCTACCTTC.

In its sample, this clonotype was seen a few times. The J gene is TRBJ2-5, the V gene TRBV10-3, with D possibly being TRBD2 (6 bases). Looked up from germline, CDR1 is ENHRY and CDR2 is SYGVKD. Trimming removed 0 bases from V and 1 base from J, with 12 bases in between. The CDR3 spans 16 residues. The CDR3 spells CAISESLGGTQETQYF. The CDR3 region has the DNA TGTGCCATCAGTGAGTCGCTAGGAGGGACCCAAGAGACCCAGTACTTC.

This clonotype was detected only a few times. The V call is TRBV7-3, the J call TRBJ2-5; no firm D call. The CDR3 consists of 13 residues. Looked up from germline, CDR1 is SGHTA and CDR2 is FQGTGA. Trimming pared 5 bases from V and 5 bases from J, leaving 12 bases between. The CDR3 DNA is TGTGCCAGCAGCCGACAAAAGGAGGAGACCCAGTACTTC. It translates to CASSRQKEETQYF.

This clonotype has more than one count but fewer than ten. The chain links TRBV29-1 to TRBJ1-1; tentative D call: TRBD1 (6 bases). This CDR3 has 13 amino acids. Germline V CDR1 and CDR2: SQVTM, ANQGSEA. V dropped 5 bases and J dropped 3 bases, with 13 bases sitting between them. CDR3 sequence reads: CSVRTGRDTEAFF. CDR3 DNA: TGCAGCGTTAGAACAGGGAGAGACACTGAAGCTTTCTTT.

This clonotype was observed a few times. The chain recombines TRBV20-1 with TRBJ2-2; D perhaps matches TRBD1 (6 bases). CDR3 length equals 14 residues. V was clipped by 6 bases and J by 1 base, with 12 bases between them. Germline V gene sequence: CDR1 DFQATT, CDR2 SNEGSKA (reference sequence). The CDR3 reads CSARDTLNTGELFF. CDR3 nucleotides: TGCAGTGCCCGGGACACCTTGAACACCGGGGAGCTGTTTTTT.

This clonotype was detected only a few times. CDR3 in amino acids: CASSFGRGARTEAFF. The CDR3 DNA reads TGTGCCAGCAGTTTCGGTAGGGGGGCGCGAACTGAAGCTTTCTTT. The V gene is TRBV12-3 or TRBV12-4, the J gene TRBJ1-1, with D possibly being TRBD1 (6 bases). The CDR3 covers 15 residues. V lost 3 bases and J lost 5, with 16 bases in between.

This clonotype came up many times. This chain joins TRBV5-1 and TRBJ2-1; D unresolved. This CDR3 comprises 12 residues. Germline CDR1 reads SGHRS; CDR2 reads YFSETQ. Trimming cost V 3 bases and J 3 bases, with 4 bases left between them. CDR3 amino acids: CASSSDYNEQFF. The DNA for the CDR3 is TGCGCCAGCAGCTCCGACTACAATGAGCAGTTCTTC. Full variable domain (rest looked up from reference TRBV5-1 and TRBJ2-1): KAGVTQTPRYLIKTRGQQVTLSCSPISGHRSVSWYQQTPGQGLQFLFEYFSETQRNKGNFPGRFSGRQFSNSRSEMNVSTLELGDSALYLCASSSDYNEQFFGPGTRLTVL.

The chain uses TRBV20-1 and TRBJ2-1; D uncertain. The CDR3 is made up of 12 amino acids. CDR1 is DFQATT and CDR2 is SNEGSKA in the germline V gene (reference sequence). V lost 1 base and J 12 bases, leaving 13 bases between the germline ends. The CDR3 nucleotides read TGCAGTGCTAGAGTTTGGGTGGGGTCGCAGTTCTTC. Its translation: CSARVWVGSQFF.

The table lists this clonotype with a few counts. The J gene is TRBJ2-5, the V gene TRBV10-3; D is perhaps TRBD1 (6 bases). CDR1 ENHRY and CDR2 SYGVKD come from the germline V gene. The V end was cut by 2 bases, the J end by 8 bases, with 18 bases between. The CDR3 contains 15 residues. The CDR3 here is CAISEIGETQGTQYF. In nucleotides, the CDR3 is TGTGCCATCAGTGAGATTGGAGAGACACAGGGTACCCAGTACTTC.

The rearrangement uses TRBV6-5 and TRBJ2-1; tentative D call: TRBD2 (6 bases). In germline, CDR1 is MNHEY, CDR2 SVGAGI. Trimming took off 2 bases at V and 3 bases at J, with 8 bases between the two ends. The length of the CDR3 is 14 residues. CDR3 nucleotide sequence: TGTGCCAGCAGTTACGGCGGGAACTACAATGAGCAGTTCTTC. Residues: CASSYGGNYNEQFF.

The rearrangement uses TRBV13 and TRBJ2-1, with D perhaps TRBD2 (6 bases). This CDR3 spans 13 amino acids. V was cut by 6 bases and J by 8 bases, with 14 bases left in between. CDR1 is PRHDT and CDR2 is FYEKMQ in the germline V gene (reference sequence). The CDR3 loop is CASSLLPGDEQFF. The DNA of the CDR3 is TGTGCCAGCAGTCTTCTCCCGGGAGATGAGCAGTTCTTC.